Listed below are T cell receptor beta chains from one sample, sequenced in a study of blood T cell repertoires in COVID-19. Data came from immunoSEQ multiplex PCR; TCRdb stores just in-frame clones and leaves some out. This table holds approximately 150,000 clones, about 84% found once. The material sequenced was peripheral blood. The source is a woman in her 50s with acute or convalescent COVID-19. Each CDR3 is given without its conserved first and last residue. D genes are given only for firm matches. Clone size is not always given. Where it is, it says once, few, many or a class for expanded clones.

j_call clone_size d_call v_call cdr3_aa
TRBJ2-1 NA TRBD1 TRBV6-5 ASSYRTGIDNEQF
TRBJ2-5 NA TRBD2 TRBV6-5 ASRTRGAQY
TRBJ2-5 NA TRBD2 TRBV27 ASSLAAGGALETQY
TRBJ1-4 few NA TRBV28 ASRSNNEKLF
TRBJ1-2 NA TRBD1 TRBV5-1 ASSQDRGQLHYGYT
TRBJ1-5 NA NA TRBV6-5 ASRVTGSWNQPQH
TRBJ2-7 NA TRBD2 TRBV6-5 ASSRDYFAEQY
TRBJ1-2 NA NA TRBV21-1 ARARADSYGYT
TRBJ1-5 NA NA TRBV18 ASSLTTDQPQH
TRBJ1-3 NA NA TRBV6-1 ASSEIAGSSGNTIY